This paragraph covers one TCR beta chain sequence. Germline-derived CDR1 and CDR2 are GTSNPN and SVGIG (reference sequence). The CDR3 totals 13 residues. The data derive from a study of tumour-infiltrating T cells in Burkitt lymphoma. Study information: Productive clonality predicted overall and progression-free survival.

TCRdb's copy holds only in-frame clones and misses some; the assay was immunoSEQ multiplex PCR. This sample has about 14,000 clones, with roughly 73% found just once. Sequenced: tumor tissue. The sequence came from a human donor with diffuse large B-cell lymphoma. The J gene is TRBJ2-5, the V gene TRBV30; 9 bases map to TRBD1. The J call may be mistaken, given a closer DNA end match to TRBJ2-7. The CDR3 loop reads CAWSPDRGYEQYF. Here the CDR3 DNA reads TGTGCCTGGAGTCCGGACAGGGGCTACGAGCAGTACTTC.